Following are 27 T cell receptor beta chains from one sample sequenced in a study of memory CD4+ T cells and cytomegalovirus serostatus. The sort gate was single viable CD3+CD4+CD8-CD45RO+ cells for memory CD4+ T cells. Produced via immunoSEQ multiplex PCR; TCRdb's table is partial and in-frame only. Among 45,000 to 55,000 clones, roughly 78% were seen once, and the ten largest hold approximately 0.7%. Sequencing was performed on memory CD4+ T cells from blood. These TCRs come from an adult in good health and CMV-seronegative.

The rearrangement joins TRBV11-2 to TRBJ2-2; D assignment may be TRBD1 or TRBD2 (5 bases each). The CDR3 extends over 16 amino acids. V was pared by 0 bases and J by 5 bases, with 13 bases between. From germline, CDR1 is SGHAT and CDR2 FQNNGV. CDR3 residues: CASSLELGRRTGELFF. The CDR3 coding sequence is TGTGCCAGCAGCTTAGAGCTGGGGCGGAGGACCGGGGAGCTGTTTTTT.

This chain uses TRBV6-1 with TRBJ1-2, with 8 bases lining up with TRBD1. The J segment lost 4 bases and the V segment lost 7 bases, leaving 11 bases of the junction unmatched. CDR1 MNHNS and CDR2 SASEGT come from the germline V gene. This CDR3 is 15 amino acids long. The CDR3 DNA follows: TGTGCCAGCATAGGGGCGACAGGGGTATTCTATGGCTACACCTTC. The encoded protein is CASIGATGVFYGYTF.

V gene TRBV2 combines with J gene TRBJ2-7, with 8 bases matching TRBD2. J gave up 9 bases and V 7 bases, and 11 bases lay outside the gene matches. Germline CDR1 SNHLY, CDR2 FYNNEI. The CDR3 has 13 amino acids. The CDR3 coding sequence is TGTGCCAGCACCCTCATGGGGCTAGCGGGGCAGTACTTC. It is translated as CASTLMGLAGQYF.

This chain links TRBV18 with TRBJ2-7; 8 nucleotides agree with TRBD1. V shed 6 bases, J shed 3 bases, and the junction held 4 bases outside the gene matches. Germline CDR1 reads KGHSH; CDR2 reads LQKENI. The CDR3 totals 13 residues. The CDR3 DNA reads TGTGCCAGCTCCCGGGACAGGAACTACGAGCAGTACTTC. It codes for CASSRDRNYEQYF.

The V and J genes are TRBV5-4 and TRBJ2-1; 13 bases fit TRBD2. The junction had 10 bases not matched to a gene; V was cut back by 7 bases and J by 0 bases. Per the germline V gene, CDR1 is SGHNT and CDR2 is YYREEE (reference sequence). The CDR3 has 18 residues. This chain's CDR3 is CASSGLAGVKSSYNEQFF. The CDR3 coding sequence is TGTGCCAGCTCCGGACTAGCGGGAGTCAAAAGCTCCTACAATGAGCAGTTCTTC.

The table lists this clone with a count of one. The chain carries TRBV2 and TRBJ1-5; a possible D gene is TRBD1 (5 bases). V lost 6 bases and J lost 5, with 14 bases in between. Looked up from germline, CDR1 is SNHLY and CDR2 is FYNNEI. CDR3 size: 14 residues. The CDR3 region has the DNA TGTGCCAGCAGAGTCCACAGGACTGATCAGCCCCAGCATTTT. Its protein is CASRVHRTDQPQHF. Full variable domain (outside the CDR3, taken from reference TRBV2 and TRBJ1-5): EPEVTQTPSHQVTQMGQEVILRCVPISNHLYFYWYRQILGQKVEFLVSFYNNEISEKSEIFDDQFSVERPDGSNFTLKIRSTKLEDSAMYFCASRVHRTDQPQHFGDGTRLSIL.

The V and J genes are TRBV9 and TRBJ2-5, with 8 positions matching TRBD1. After removal of 4 bases from V and 2 bases from J, the junction contained 4 bases not matched to a gene. Germline V CDR1 and CDR2: SGDLS, YYNGEE. This CDR3 spans 14 amino acids. CDR3 nucleotide sequence: TGTGCCAGCAGCCTGCGACAGGGGCAAGAGACCCAGTACTTC. This encodes CASSLRQGQETQYF.

V gene TRBV30 combines with J gene TRBJ1-4, with 10 positions matching TRBD1. The germline V gene encodes CDR1 GTSNPN and CDR2 SVGIG (reference sequence). V lost 8 bases and J lost 7; bases outside the gene matches: 10. The CDR3 extends over 14 amino acids. This CDR3 is CAGVGTGAGEKLFF. DNA for the CDR3: TGTGCCGGGGTTGGGACAGGGGCTGGTGAAAAACTGTTTTTT.

The chain is built from TRBV11-3 and TRBJ1-5; D gene ambiguous. CDR3 length: 14 amino acids. The V end lost 8 bases, the J end lost 0 bases, and 11 bases lay between the germline ends. Germline values: CDR1 SGHNT, CDR2 YENEEA. CDR3 region: CASSIRASNQPQHF. The CDR3 region has the DNA TGTGCCAGCTCAATAAGGGCTAGCAATCAGCCCCAGCATTTT.

The chain joins TRBV6-1 to TRBJ1-4, with 8 bases fitting TRBD1. The V segment lost 7 bases and the J segment 7 bases; nucleotides outside the gene matches: 8. From germline, CDR1 is MNHNS and CDR2 SASEGT. The CDR3 consists of 14 residues. The CDR3 spells CASTSGGTGEKLFF. The CDR3 DNA reads as TGTGCCAGCACCTCAGGGGGCACGGGTGAAAAACTGTTTTTT.

Of note for this clone: The sample contains more than one DNA sequence encoding this CDR3. This sequence joins TRBV29-1 and TRBJ2-3; D is unresolved. Germline V gene sequence: CDR1 SQVTM, CDR2 ANQGSEA. The CDR3 is 10 residues long. Trimming cost V 4 bases and J 5 bases, with 4 bases left between them. The CDR3 coding sequence is TGCAGCGTTGGCGGAGATACGCAGTATTTT. It yields the protein CSVGGDTQYF.

This chain uses TRBV28 with TRBJ2-4, with a weak D call TRBD2 (7 bases). This CDR3 is 15 amino acids long. Trimming stripped 3 bases from V and 3 bases from J, with 12 bases between. Germline-derived CDR1 and CDR2 are MDHEN and SYDVKM. CDR3 coding DNA: TGTGCCAGCAGTTTGGTGGGAGGGGGCAAAAACATTCAGTACTTC. Residues: CASSLVGGGKNIQYF.

J is TRBJ2-7 and V is TRBV9; TRBD2 matches at 11 bases. CDR3 length equals 13 residues. Germline V gene sequence: CDR1 SGDLS, CDR2 YYNGEE. Losses at the gene ends were 0 bases for V and 7 bases for J; bases not matched to a gene: 0. The CDR3 nucleotides read TGTGCCAGCAGCGTAGGGACTAGCGGGGAGCAGTACTTC. Its translation is CASSVGTSGEQYF. The full variable domain, completed using reference TRBV9 and TRBJ2-7, is DSGVTQTPKHLITATGQRVTLRCSPRSGDLSVYWYQQSLDQGLQFLIQYYNGEERAKGNILERFSAQQFPDLHSELNLSSLELGDSALYFCASSVGTSGEQYFGPGTRLTVT.

This sequence joins TRBV11-2 and TRBJ2-7; D is unclear. V was clipped by 3 bases and J by 5 bases, with 2 bases between them. The germline V gene encodes CDR1 SGHAT and CDR2 FQNNGV. The CDR3 contains 10 residues. DNA for the CDR3: TGTGCCAGCAGCTTCCACGAGCAGTACTTC. As protein: CASSFHEQYF. Combining the CDR3 with reference TRBV11-2 and TRBJ2-7 gives the whole variable domain EAGVAQSPRYKIIEKRQSVAFWCNPISGHATLYWYQQILGQGPKLLIQFQNNGVVDDSQLPKDRFSAERLKGVDSTLKIQPAKLEDSAVYLCASSFHEQYFGPGTRLTVT.

This chain joins TRBV5-6 and TRBJ2-4; D perhaps matches TRBD2 (6 bases). CDR1 is SGHDT, CDR2 YYEEEE, per germline. The CDR3 consists of 14 residues. The germline V and J ends were trimmed by 6 bases and 0 bases, with 10 bases remaining between them. CDR3 sequence reads: CASTPRGAKNIQYF. CDR3 bases: TGTGCCAGCACCCCGCGGGGAGCCAAAAACATTCAGTACTTC.

V is TRBV18 and J is TRBJ1-3, with D possibly TRBD1 on 6 matching bases. CDR1 and CDR2 (germline): KGHSH, LQKENI. The CDR3 spans 14 residues. The V and J ends lost 4 bases and 1 base respectively, with 8 bases between them. The CDR3 DNA follows: TGTGCCAGCTCACTTGGGACATCTGGAAACACCATATATTTT. This codes for CASSLGTSGNTIYF.

This clone has a single count. The rearrangement joins TRBV5-4 to TRBJ2-3; D is uncertain. CDR3 length: 12 amino acids. Trimming shortened V by 7 bases and J by 2 bases, and 8 bases separated the two germline ends. Germline CDR1 reads SGHNT; CDR2 reads YYREEE (reference sequence). CDR3 region: CASHRVTDTQYF. CDR3 in DNA: TGTGCCAGCCACCGAGTCACAGATACGCAGTATTTT.

The chain combines TRBV6-5 with TRBJ2-2; D may be TRBD2 (6 bases). Per germline, CDR1 MNHEY and CDR2 SVGAGI. V shed 0 bases and J shed 9 bases, with 14 bases lying between them. The CDR3 loop spans 15 amino acids. CDR3 protein: CASSYSGQGGRELFF. The CDR3 coding sequence is TGTGCCAGCAGTTACTCCGGGCAGGGAGGAAGGGAGCTGTTTTTT.

This rearrangement joins TRBV19 to TRBJ1-1; D not resolved. The V end lost 4 bases, the J end lost 5 bases, and 17 bases lay between the germline ends. Looked up from germline, CDR1 is LNHDA and CDR2 is SQIVND (reference sequence). The CDR3 is made up of 15 amino acids. CDR3 bases: TGTGCCAGTAGTACGACGCAAGTTTTGGGGACTGAAGCTTTCTTT. Translation gives CASSTTQVLGTEAFF.

The V gene is TRBV7-2, the J gene TRBJ2-2; D uncertain. Between the trimmed V and J ends, which lost 6 bases and 5 bases, there was a span of 10 bases. Looked up from germline, CDR1 is SGHTA and CDR2 is FQGNSA. This CDR3 comprises 13 residues. The CDR3 bases are TGTGCCAGCAGGGGCTCCCTAACCGGGGAGCTGTTTTTT. Protein: CASRGSLTGELFF.

The chain employs TRBV10-3 and TRBJ2-2; D is possibly TRBD1 (6 bases). Germline V gives CDR1 ENHRY, CDR2 SYGVKD. V was trimmed by 7 bases and J by 4 bases, leaving 13 bases between them. The CDR3 has 14 residues. CDR3 DNA sequence: TGTGCCATCAAAGGGGGACGGGGCACCGGGGAGCTGTTTTTT. Amino acids: CAIKGGRGTGELFF.

The J gene is TRBJ2-5, the V gene TRBV2; TRBD1 or TRBD2 may be the D gene (5 bases each). CDR1 and CDR2 from the germline V gene are SNHLY and FYNNEI. The CDR3 runs 12 residues. V lost 4 bases and J lost 4, with 7 bases in between. The CDR3: CASSVGTETQYF. The CDR3, as DNA: TGTGCCAGCAGTGTAGGGACAGAGACCCAGTACTTC.

This CDR3 reads CASSLERGGHGYTF. Written as DNA, the CDR3 is TGTGCCAGCAGCTTAGAGCGCGGGGGGCATGGCTACACCTTC. V gene TRBV11-2 combines with J gene TRBJ1-2; D perhaps matches TRBD1 (6 bases). CDR3 length equals 14 residues. Germline loops: CDR1 SGHAT, CDR2 FQNNGV. Trimming removed 0 bases from V and 6 bases from J, with 11 bases in between.

The sample holds a few counts of this clone. The genes are TRBV7-9 and TRBJ1-4; D call uncertain. CDR1 and CDR2 from the germline V gene are SEHNR and FQNEAQ (reference sequence). The CDR3 is 14 residues long. With 3 bases removed from V and 4 bases from J, the gap between germline ends came to 9 bases. CDR3 nucleotides: TGTGCCAGCAGCTTCGGCAGCCTTAATGAAAAACTGTTTTTT. This sequence encodes CASSFGSLNEKLFF.

The genes are TRBV18 and TRBJ1-1; weak D call: TRBD1 (6 bases). V lost 2 bases and J 1 base, leaving 17 bases between the germline ends. The CDR3 has 17 residues. Looked up from germline, CDR1 is KGHSH and CDR2 is LQKENI. The CDR3 loop reads CASSPGLSRTANTEAFF. In nucleotides, the CDR3 is TGTGCCAGCTCACCAGGGCTTTCCAGGACAGCGAACACTGAAGCTTTCTTT.

This rearrangement joins TRBV2 to TRBJ2-1; unclear D gene. Germline V gene lookup returns CDR1 SNHLY and CDR2 FYNNEI. The V end lost 4 bases, the J end lost 0 bases, and 19 bases lay between the germline ends. The CDR3 sequence is 18 residues long. The CDR3 DNA sequence: TGTGCCAGCAGTGGTGGCCTAGGGCTCCGCTTCTCCTACAATGAGCAGTTCTTC. Translating it yields CASSGGLGLRFSYNEQFF.

V usage is TRBV5-1 and J usage is TRBJ1-5, with 7 nucleotides matching TRBD1. The CDR3 contains 15 residues. The germline CDR1 and CDR2 sequences are SGHRS and YFSETQ. V was pared by 4 bases and J by 2 bases, with 6 bases of the junction left unmatched. The DNA for the CDR3 is TGCGCCAGCAGCAGGGGGCGGGGTGGCAATCAGCCCCAGCATTTT. It yields the protein CASSRGRGGNQPQHF. The whole variable domain, filled in from reference TRBV5-1 and TRBJ1-5, reads KAGVTQTPRYLIKTRGQQVTLSCSPISGHRSVSWYQQTPGQGLQFLFEYFSETQRNKGNFPGRFSGRQFSNSRSEMNVSTLELGDSALYLCASSRGRGGNQPQHFGDGTRLSIL.